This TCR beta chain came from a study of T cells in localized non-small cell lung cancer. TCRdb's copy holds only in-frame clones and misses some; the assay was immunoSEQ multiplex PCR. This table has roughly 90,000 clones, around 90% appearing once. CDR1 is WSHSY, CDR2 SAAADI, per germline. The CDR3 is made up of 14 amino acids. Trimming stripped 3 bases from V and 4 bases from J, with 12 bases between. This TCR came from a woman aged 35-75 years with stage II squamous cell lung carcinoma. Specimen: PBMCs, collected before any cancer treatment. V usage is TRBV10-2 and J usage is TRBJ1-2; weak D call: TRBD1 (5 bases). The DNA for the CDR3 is TGCGCCAGCAGTGAAGCAGGGCAAGGCTATGGCTACACCTTC. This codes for CASSEAGQGYGYTF.